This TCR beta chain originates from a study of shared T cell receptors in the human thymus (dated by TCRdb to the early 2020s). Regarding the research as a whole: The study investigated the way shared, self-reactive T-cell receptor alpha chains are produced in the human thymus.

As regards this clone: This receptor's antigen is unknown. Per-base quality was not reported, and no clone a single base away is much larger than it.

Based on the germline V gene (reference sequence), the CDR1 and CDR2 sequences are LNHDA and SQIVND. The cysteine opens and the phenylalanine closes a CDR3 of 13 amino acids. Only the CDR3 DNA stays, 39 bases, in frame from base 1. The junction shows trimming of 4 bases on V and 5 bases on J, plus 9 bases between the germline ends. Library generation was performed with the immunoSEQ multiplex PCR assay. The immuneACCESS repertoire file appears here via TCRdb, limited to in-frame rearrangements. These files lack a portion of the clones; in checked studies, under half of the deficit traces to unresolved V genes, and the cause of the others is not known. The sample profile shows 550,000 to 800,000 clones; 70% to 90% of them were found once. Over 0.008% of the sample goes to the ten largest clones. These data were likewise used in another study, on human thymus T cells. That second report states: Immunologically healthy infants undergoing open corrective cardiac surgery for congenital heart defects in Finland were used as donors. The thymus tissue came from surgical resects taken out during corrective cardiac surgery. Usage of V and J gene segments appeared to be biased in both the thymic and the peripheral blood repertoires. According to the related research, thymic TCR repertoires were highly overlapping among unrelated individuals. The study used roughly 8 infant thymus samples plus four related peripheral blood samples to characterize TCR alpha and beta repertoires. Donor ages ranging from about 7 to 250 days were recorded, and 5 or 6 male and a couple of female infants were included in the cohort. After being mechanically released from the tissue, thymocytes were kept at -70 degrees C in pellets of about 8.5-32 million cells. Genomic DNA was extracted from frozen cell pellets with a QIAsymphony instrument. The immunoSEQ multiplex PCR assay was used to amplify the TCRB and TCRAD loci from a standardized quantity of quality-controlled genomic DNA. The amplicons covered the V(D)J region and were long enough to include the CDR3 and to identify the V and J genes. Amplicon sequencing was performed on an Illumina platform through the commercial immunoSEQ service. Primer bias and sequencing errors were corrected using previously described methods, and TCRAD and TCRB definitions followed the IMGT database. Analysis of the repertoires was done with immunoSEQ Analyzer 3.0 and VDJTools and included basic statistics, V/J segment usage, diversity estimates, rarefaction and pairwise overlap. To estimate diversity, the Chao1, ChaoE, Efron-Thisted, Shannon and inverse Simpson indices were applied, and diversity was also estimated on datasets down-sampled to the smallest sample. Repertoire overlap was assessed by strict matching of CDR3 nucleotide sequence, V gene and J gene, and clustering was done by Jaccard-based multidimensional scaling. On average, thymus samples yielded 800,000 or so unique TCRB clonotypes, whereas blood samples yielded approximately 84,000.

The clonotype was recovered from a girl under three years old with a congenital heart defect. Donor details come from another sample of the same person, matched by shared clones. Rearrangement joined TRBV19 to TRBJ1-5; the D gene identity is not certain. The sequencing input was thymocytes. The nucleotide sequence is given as TGTGCCAGTAGTAGAACAGTAGATCAGCCCCAGCATTTT. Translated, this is CASSRTVDQPQHF.